The clone carrying this T cell receptor beta chain was seen repeatedly, ten times or more. Its target is unknown. Hyperthyroidism, newly diagnosed and lasting under 2 months, affected patients aged 18 to 65. Diagnoses rested on clinical symptoms, serum thyroxine and TRAb, thyroid ultrasound and orbital computed tomography. The data stem from a study of T cells in Graves' hyperthyroidism and ophthalmopathy. Points from the study as a whole: Stable hyperthyroidism was separated from ophthalmopathy by a model based on 13 V-J features.

The TCR beta CDR3 regions underwent amplification using RNA transcripts as the source. Primed by the HTBI set, a first-round RT-PCR was run on the TCR CDR3. MiXCR was run by TCRdb on the multiplex PCR reads, yielding one entry per CDR3 protein. The table has some 690,000 distinct CDR3 sequences, around 16% seen once. The CDR3 has 14 amino acids. The V end lost 2 bases, the J end lost 5 bases, and 12 bases lay between the germline ends. CDR1 is SGHAT and CDR2 is FQNNGV in the germline V gene. The rearrangement joins TRBV11-2 to TRBJ1-1; a possible D gene is TRBD1 (6 bases). The sequenced sample consisted of blood. This receptor was identified in a man aged 45-60 years with Graves' hyperthyroidism. The CDR3 loop reads CASSLSGALTEAFF. The CDR3 bases are TGTGCCAGCAGCTTATCGGGGGCATTGACTGAAGCTTTCTTT.